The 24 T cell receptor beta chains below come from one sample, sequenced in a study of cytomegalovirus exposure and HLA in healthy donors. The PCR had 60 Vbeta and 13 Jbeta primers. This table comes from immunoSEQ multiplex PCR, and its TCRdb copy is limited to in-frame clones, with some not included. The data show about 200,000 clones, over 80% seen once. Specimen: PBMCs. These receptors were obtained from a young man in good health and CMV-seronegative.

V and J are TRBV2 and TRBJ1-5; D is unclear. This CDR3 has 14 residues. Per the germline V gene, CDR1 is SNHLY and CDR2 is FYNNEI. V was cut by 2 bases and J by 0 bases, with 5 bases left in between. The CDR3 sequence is CASSEQNSNQPQHF. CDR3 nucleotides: TGTGCCAGCAGTGAACAGAATAGCAATCAGCCCCAGCATTTT.

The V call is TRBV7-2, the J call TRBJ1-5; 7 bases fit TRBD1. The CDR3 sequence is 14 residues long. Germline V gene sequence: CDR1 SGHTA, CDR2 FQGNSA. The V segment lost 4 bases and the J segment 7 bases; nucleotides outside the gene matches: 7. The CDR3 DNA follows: TGTGCCAGCAGCTATGACAGGGTCGGGCAGCCCCAGCATTTT. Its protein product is CASSYDRVGQPQHF.

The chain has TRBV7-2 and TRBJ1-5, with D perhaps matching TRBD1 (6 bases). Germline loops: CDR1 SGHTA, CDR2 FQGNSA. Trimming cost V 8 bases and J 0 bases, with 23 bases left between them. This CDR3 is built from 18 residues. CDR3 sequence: CASSRQATTRYSNQPQHF. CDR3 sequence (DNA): TGTGCCAGCTCCCGACAGGCCACCACCCGTTATAGCAATCAGCCCCAGCATTTT.

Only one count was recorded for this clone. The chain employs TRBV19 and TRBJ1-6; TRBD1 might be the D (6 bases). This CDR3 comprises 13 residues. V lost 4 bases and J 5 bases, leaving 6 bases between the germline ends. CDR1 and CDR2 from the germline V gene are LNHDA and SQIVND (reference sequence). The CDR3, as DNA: TGTGCCAGTAGTACAGGGGATAATTCACCCCTCCACTTT. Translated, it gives CASSTGDNSPLHF.

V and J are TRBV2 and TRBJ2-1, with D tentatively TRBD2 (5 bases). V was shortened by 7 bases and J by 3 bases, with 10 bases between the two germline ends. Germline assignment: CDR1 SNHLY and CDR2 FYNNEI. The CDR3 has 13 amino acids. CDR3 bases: TGTGCCAGCATGGAGGAAGACTACAATGAGCAGTTCTTC. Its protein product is CASMEEDYNEQFF. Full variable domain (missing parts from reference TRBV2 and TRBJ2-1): EPEVTQTPSHQVTQMGQEVILRCVPISNHLYFYWYRQILGQKVEFLVSFYNNEISEKSEIFDDQFSVERPDGSNFTLKIRSTKLEDSAMYFCASMEEDYNEQFFGPGTRLTVL.

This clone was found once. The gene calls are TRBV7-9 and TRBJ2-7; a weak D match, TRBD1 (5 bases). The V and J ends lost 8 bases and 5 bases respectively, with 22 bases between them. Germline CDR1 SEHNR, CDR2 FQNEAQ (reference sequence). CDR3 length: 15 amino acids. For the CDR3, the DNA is TGTGCCAGCTGGTCCACTGACAGCCGGTCGGACGAGCAGTACTTC. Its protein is CASWSTDSRSDEQYF. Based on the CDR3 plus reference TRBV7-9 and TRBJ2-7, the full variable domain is DTGVSQNPRHKITKRGQNVTFRCDPISEHNRLYWYRQTLGQGPEFLTYFQNEAQLEKSRLLSDRFSAERPKGSFSTLEIQRTEQGDSAMYLCASWSTDSRSDEQYFGPGTRLTVT.

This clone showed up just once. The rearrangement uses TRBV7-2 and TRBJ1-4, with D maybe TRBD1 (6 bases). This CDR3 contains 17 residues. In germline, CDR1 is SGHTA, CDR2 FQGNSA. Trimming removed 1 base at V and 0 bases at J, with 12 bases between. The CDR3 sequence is CASSLGWGPATNEKLFF. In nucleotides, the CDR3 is TGTGCCAGCAGCTTAGGCTGGGGGCCGGCAACTAATGAAAAACTGTTTTTT.

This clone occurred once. This chain's CDR3 is CASSLAANTGELFF. For the CDR3, the DNA is TGCGCCAGCAGCTTGGCGGCGAACACCGGGGAGCTGTTTTTT. The gene calls are TRBV5-1 and TRBJ2-2, with D unresolved. The length of the CDR3 is 14 residues. Germline lookup yields CDR1 SGHRS and CDR2 YFSETQ. V lost 0 bases to trimming and J lost 0 bases, with 3 bases between them.

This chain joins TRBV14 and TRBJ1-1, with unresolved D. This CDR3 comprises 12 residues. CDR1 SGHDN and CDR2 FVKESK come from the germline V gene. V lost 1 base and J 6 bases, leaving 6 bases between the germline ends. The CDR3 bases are TGTGCCAGCAGCCAAGTGGGAGCTGAAGCTTTCTTT. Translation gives CASSQVGAEAFF.

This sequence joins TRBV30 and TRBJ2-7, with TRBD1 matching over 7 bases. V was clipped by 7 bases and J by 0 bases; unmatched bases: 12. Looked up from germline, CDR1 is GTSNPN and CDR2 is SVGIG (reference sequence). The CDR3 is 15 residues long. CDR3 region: CALRSTRTGSYEQYF. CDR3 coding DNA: TGTGCCTTACGATCAACGAGGACAGGCTCCTACGAGCAGTACTTC. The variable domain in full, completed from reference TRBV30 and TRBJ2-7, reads SQTIHQWPATLVQPVGSPLSLECTVEGTSNPNLYWYRQAAGRGLQLLFYSVGIGQISSEVPQNLSASRPQDRQFILSSKKLLLSDSGFYLCALRSTRTGSYEQYFGPGTRLTVT.

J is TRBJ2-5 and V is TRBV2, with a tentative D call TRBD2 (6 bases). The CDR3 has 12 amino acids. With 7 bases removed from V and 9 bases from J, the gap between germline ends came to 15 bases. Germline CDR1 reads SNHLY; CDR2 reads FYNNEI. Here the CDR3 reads CASTEVREAQYF. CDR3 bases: TGTGCCAGCACCGAGGTGAGGGAGGCCCAGTACTTC.

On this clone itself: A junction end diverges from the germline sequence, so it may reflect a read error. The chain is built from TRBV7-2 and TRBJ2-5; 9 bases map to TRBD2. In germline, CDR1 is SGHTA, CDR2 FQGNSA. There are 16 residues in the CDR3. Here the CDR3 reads CASSVAGAKLAETQYF. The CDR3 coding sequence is TGTGCCAGCAGCGTAGCGGGAGCGAAGCTGGCGGAGACCCAGTACTTC.

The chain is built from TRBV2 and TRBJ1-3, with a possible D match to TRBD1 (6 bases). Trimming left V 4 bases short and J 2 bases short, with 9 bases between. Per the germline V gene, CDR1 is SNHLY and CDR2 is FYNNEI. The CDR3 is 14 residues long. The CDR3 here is CASSVTGTGNTIYF. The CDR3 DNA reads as TGTGCCAGCAGTGTAACAGGGACTGGAAACACCATATATTTT.

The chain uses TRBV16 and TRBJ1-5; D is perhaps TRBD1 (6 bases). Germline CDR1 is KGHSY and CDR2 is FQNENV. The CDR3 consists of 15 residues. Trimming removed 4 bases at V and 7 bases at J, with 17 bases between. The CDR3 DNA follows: TGTGCCAGCAGCCCGTCCCAGGGGTCAGGACAGCCCCAGCATTTT. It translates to CASSPSQGSGQPQHF. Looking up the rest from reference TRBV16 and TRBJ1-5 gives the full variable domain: GEEVAQTPKHLVRGEGQKAKLYCAPIKGHSYVFWYQQVLKNEFKFLISFQNENVFDETGMPKERFSAKCLPNSPCSLEIQATKLEDSAVYFCASSPSQGSGQPQHFGDGTRLSIL.

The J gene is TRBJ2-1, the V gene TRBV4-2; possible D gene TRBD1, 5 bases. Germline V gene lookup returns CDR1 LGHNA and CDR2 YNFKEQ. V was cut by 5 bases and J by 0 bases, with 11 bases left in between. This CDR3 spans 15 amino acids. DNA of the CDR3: TGTGCCAGCAGCAGACAGAAGAGCTCCTACAATGAGCAGTTCTTC. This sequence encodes CASSRQKSSYNEQFF.

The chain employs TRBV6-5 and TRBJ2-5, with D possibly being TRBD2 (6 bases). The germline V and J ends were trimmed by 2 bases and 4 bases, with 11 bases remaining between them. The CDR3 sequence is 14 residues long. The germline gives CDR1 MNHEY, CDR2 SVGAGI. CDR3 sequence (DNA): TGTGCCAGCAGTTACGGGGGAGCGGGAGAGACCCAGTACTTC. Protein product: CASSYGGAGETQYF.

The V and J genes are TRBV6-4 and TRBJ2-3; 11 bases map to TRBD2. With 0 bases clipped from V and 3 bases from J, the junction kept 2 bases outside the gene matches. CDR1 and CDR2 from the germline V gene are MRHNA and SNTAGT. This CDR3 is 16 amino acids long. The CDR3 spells CASSDSASGGTDTQYF. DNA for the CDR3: TGTGCCAGCAGTGACTCGGCTAGCGGGGGGACAGATACGCAGTATTTT.

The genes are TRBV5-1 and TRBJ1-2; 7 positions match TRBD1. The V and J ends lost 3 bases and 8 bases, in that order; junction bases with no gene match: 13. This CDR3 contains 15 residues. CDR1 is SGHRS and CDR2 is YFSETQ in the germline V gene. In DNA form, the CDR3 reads TGCGCCAGCAGCTCTCAACCCCGGACAGGCCGGGGCTACACCTTC. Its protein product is CASSSQPRTGRGYTF.

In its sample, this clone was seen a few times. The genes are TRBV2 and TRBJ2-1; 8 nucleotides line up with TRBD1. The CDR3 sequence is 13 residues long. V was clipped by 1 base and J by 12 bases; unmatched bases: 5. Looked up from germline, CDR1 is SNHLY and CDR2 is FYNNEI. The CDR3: CASSEEEGTGQFF. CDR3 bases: TGTGCCAGCAGTGAAGAGGAGGGGACAGGGCAGTTCTTC.

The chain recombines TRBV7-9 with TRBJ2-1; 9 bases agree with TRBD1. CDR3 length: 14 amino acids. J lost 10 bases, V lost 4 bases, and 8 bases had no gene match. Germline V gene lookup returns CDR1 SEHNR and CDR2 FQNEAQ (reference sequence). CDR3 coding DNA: TGTGCCAGCAGCTCCGGGGGACAGGGAGGGGAGCAGTTCTTC. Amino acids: CASSSGGQGGEQFF.

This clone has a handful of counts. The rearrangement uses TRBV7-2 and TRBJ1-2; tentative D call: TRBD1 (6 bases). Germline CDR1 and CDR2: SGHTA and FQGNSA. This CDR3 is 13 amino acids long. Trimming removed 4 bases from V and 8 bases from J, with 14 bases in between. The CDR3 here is CASSSLRGGGYTF. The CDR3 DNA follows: TGTGCCAGCAGCTCTCTCAGGGGCGGAGGCTACACCTTC.

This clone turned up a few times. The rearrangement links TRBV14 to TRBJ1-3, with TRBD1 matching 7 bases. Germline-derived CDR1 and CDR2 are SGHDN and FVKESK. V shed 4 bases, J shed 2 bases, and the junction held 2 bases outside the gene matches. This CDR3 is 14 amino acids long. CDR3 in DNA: TGTGCCAGCAGCCCAACAGGGGCTGGAAACACCATATATTTT. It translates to CASSPTGAGNTIYF.

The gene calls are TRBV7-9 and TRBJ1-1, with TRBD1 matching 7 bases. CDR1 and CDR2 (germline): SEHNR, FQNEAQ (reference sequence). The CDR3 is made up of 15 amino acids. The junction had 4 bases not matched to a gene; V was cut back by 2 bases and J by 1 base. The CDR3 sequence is CASSLTGTANTEAFF. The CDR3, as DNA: TGTGCCAGCAGCTTAACCGGGACAGCGAACACTGAAGCTTTCTTT.

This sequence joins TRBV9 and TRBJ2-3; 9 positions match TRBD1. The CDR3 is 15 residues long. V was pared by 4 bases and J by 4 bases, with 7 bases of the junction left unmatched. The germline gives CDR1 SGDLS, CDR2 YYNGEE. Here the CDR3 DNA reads TGTGCCAGCAGCATACAGGGGGCAGCCGCAGATACGCAGTATTTT. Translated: CASSIQGAAADTQYF.